The rows below give T cell receptor beta chains drawn from one sample of a study of shared clonotypes between healthy human individuals. Only in-frame clones appear in the TCRdb table, and some are missing; sequencing was by immunoSEQ multiplex PCR. The sample consists of approximately 530,000 clones, approximately 94% of them appearing once. Sequenced: naive CD4+ T cells sorted from blood. The receptors come from a woman younger than 45 in good health. Each CDR3 is given with its conserved first and last residue. D genes are given only for firm matches. Clone size appears in some rows only: once, few, many, or a class for an expanded clone.

cdr3_length | clone_size | j_call | v_call | d_call | cdr3_aa | cdr3_nt
13 | . | TRBJ1-1 | TRBV6-5 | TRBD1 | CASSKTGKTEAFF | TGTGCCAGCAGTAAGACAGGGAAGACTGAAGCTTTCTTT
17 | . | TRBJ2-1 | TRBV18 | TRBD2 | CASSPKGLAGANNEQFF | TGTGCCAGCTCACCAAAGGGACTAGCGGGAGCAAACAATGAGCAGTTCTTC
15 | . | TRBJ2-1 | TRBV10-1 | . | CANPLTVPSYNEQFF | TGCGCCAATCCACTCACAGTGCCCTCCTACAATGAGCAGTTCTTC
14 | . | TRBJ1-3 | TRBV6-1 | . | CASSTGQSGNTIYF | TGTGCCAGCAGTACAGGGCAGAGTGGAAACACCATATATTTT
13 | . | TRBJ2-7 | TRBV5-1 | TRBD1 | CASSWGQGDEQYF | TGCGCCAGCAGCTGGGGACAGGGGGACGAGCAGTACTTC
18 | . | TRBJ2-3 | TRBV15 | TRBD1 | CATSRGKGPGTAKDTQYF | TGTGCCACCAGCAGGGGTAAGGGTCCAGGGACAGCAAAAGATACGCAGTATTTT
14 | . | TRBJ2-2 | TRBV4-2 | . | CASSQIAHTGELFF | TGTGCCAGCAGCCAAATTGCGCACACCGGGGAGCTGTTTTTT
15 | . | TRBJ2-2 | TRBV5-6 | TRBD2 | CASSSLAGVTGELFF | TGTGCCAGCAGTTCACTAGCGGGAGTCACCGGGGAGCTGTTTTTT
17 | . | TRBJ2-6 | TRBV5-4 | . | CASSPSGTASGANVLTF | TGTGCCAGCAGCCCCTCCGGGACTGCTTCTGGGGCCAACGTCCTGACTTTC
14 | once | TRBJ2-2 | TRBV6-4 | TRBD1 | CASSDGTGTGELFF | TGTGCCAGCAGTGACGGGACAGGGACCGGGGAGCTGTTTTTT
15 | . | TRBJ1-4 | TRBV5-6 | TRBD1 | CASSLSGGVGEKLFF | TGTGCCAGCAGCTTGTCAGGGGGCGTAGGTGAAAAACTGTTTTTT
14 | . | TRBJ2-7 | TRBV27 | . | CASSLSRLGYEQYF | TGTGCCAGCAGTTTATCTAGACTAGGCTACGAGCAGTACTTC
13 | . | TRBJ1-5 | TRBV28 | TRBD1 | CASRTGYNQPQHF | TGTGCCAGCAGGACAGGGTACAATCAGCCCCAGCATTTT